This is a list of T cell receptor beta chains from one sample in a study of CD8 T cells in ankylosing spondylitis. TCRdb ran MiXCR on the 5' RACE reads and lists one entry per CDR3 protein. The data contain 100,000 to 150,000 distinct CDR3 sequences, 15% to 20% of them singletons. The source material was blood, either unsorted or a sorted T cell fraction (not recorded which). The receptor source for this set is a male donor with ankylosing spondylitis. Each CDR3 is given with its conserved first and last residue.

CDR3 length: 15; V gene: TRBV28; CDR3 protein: CASTLFHRGQGEQYF
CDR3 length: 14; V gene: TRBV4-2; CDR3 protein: CASSQGGLVYEQYF
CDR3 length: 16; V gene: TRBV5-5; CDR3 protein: CASSQYWGLSRDTQYF
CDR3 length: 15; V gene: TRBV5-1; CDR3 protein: CASSLSFRGYTEAFF
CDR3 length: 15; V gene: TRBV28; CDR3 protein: CASSLSPQFNSPLHF
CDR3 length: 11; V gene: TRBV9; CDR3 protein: CASSGTGKLFF
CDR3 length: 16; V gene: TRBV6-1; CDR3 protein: CASSESIAGGKYEQYF
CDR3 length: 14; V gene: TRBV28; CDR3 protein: CASAGRLAGYEQFF
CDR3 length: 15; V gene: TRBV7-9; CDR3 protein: CASSPTQGSTDTQYF
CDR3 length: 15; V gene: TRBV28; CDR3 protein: CASSLRTSGSNEQFF
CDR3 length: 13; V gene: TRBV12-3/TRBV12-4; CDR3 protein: CASSRPNAYGYTF
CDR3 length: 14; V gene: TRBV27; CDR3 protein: CASSRGGGYNEQFF
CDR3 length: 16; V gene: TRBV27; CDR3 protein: CASSLEGPDRGTGYTF
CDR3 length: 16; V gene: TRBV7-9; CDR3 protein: CASSSPTGGRDTEAFF
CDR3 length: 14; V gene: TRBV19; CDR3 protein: CASSIVPGGTEAFF
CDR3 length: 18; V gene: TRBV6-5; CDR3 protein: CASSYSSFGRGVTGELFF
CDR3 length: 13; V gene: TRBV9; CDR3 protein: CASSVGSSYEQYF
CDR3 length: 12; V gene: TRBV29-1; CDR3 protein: CSARQGVAEAFF
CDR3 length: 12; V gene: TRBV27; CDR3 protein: CASSLPAGEQFF
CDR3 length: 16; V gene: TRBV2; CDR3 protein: CASRSSGTQVYNEQFF
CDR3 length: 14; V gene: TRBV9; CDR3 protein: CASSVGGDTGELFF
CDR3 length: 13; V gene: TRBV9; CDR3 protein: CASSPTMGDEAFF
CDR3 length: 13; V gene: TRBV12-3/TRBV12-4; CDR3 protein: CASSSGLNTEAFF
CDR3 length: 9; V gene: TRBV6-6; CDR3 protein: CASSYPLHF
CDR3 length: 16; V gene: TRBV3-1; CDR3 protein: CASSQSSGRNTGELFF
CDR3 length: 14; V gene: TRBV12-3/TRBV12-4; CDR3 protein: CASSFGTGVTEAFF
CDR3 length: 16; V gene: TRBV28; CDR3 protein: CASRDGDDMAKNIQYF
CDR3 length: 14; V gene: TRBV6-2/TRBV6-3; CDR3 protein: CASSSGAGNYEQYF
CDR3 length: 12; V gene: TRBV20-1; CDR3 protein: CSAPGSTGELFF
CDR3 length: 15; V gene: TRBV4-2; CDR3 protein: CASSQGPGRGDTQYF
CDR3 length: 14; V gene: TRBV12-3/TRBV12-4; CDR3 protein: CASSPPGTRLEQFF
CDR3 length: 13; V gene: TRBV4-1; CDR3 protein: CASSQGSSYEQYF
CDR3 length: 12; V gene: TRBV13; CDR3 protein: CASAFGLYEQYF
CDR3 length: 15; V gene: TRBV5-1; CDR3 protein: CASSLVGLMGDTQYF
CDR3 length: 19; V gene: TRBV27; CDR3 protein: CASSLFAGRFPYSTDTQYF
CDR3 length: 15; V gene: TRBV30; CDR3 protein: CAWSVSGQLNNEQFF
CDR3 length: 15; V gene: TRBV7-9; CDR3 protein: CASRDGTLAKNIQYF
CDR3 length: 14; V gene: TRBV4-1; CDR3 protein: CASSQRTDTGELFF
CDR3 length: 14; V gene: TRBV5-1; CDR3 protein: CASRPPDNTGELFF
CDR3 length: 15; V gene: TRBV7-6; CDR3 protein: CASSLAPTATWPQHF
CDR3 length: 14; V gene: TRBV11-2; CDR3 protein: CASSLGRMNTEAFF
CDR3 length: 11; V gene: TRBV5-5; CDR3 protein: CASSAGFEQYF
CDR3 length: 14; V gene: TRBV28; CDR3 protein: CASSLLASGSTQYF
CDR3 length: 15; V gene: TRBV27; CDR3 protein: CASSFGTSGFAEQYF
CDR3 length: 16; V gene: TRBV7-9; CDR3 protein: CASSLVEGRLAQTQYF
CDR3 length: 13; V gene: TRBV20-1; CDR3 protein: CSARGRVTYEQYF
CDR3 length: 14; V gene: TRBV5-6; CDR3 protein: CASSGQGLLYGYTF
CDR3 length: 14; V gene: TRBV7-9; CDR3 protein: CASSLEEGAYEQYF
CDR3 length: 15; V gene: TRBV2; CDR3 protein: CASSDLGGSSYEQYF
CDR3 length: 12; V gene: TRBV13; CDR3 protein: CASSFILNEQFF
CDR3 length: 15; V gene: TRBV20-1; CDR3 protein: CSARPRGGFDAGYTF
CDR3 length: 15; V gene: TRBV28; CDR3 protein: CASTPARRAVEKLFF
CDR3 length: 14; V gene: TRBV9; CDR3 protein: CASSVGGRGNIQYF
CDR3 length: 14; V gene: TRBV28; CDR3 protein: CASSFPPGKETQYF
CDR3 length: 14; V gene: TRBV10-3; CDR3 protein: CAISESGSTDTQYF